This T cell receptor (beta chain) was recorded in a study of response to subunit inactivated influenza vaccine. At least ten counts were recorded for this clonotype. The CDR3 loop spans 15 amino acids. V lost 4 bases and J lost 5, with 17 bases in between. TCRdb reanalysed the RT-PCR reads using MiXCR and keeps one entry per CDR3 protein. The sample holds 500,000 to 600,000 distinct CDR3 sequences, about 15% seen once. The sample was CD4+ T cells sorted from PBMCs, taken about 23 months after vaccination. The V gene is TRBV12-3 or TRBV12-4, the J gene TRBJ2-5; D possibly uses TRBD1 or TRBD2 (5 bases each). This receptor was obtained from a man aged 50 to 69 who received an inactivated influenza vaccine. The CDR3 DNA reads TGTGCCAGCAGTTCCCCGCGGTTTTGGGGGGAGACCCAGTACTTC. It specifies CASSSPRFWGETQYF.